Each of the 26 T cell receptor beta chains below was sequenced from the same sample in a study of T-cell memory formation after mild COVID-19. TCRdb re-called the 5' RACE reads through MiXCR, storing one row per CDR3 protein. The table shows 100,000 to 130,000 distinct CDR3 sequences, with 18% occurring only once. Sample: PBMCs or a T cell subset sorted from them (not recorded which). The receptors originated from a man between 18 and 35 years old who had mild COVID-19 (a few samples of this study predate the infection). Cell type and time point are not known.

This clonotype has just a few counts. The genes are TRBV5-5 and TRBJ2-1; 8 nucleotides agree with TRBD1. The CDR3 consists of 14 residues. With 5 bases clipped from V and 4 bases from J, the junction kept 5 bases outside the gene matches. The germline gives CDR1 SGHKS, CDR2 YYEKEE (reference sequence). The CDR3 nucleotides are TGTGCCAGCAGACGGGACAGGTCTTACAATGAGCAGTTCTTC. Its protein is CASRRDRSYNEQFF.

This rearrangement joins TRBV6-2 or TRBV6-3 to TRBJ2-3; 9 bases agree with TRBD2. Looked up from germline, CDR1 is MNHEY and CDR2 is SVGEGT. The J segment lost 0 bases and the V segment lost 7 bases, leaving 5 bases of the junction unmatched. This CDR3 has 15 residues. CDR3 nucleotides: TGTGCCAGCAAAAGAGCGGGGGGAAGCACAGATACGCAGTATTTT. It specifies CASKRAGGSTDTQYF.

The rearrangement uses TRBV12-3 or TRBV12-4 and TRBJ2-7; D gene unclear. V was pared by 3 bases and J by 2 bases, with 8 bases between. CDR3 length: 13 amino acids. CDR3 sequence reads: CASSFYGTYEQYV. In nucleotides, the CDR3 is TGTGCCAGCAGTTTTTACGGAACCTACGAGCAGTACGTC.

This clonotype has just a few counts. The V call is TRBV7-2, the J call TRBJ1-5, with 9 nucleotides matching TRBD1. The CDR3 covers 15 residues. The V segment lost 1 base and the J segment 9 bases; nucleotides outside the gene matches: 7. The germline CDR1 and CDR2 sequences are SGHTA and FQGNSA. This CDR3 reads CASSLEGTGRRPQHF. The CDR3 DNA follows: TGTGCCAGCAGCTTAGAAGGGACAGGGCGTCGGCCCCAGCATTTT.

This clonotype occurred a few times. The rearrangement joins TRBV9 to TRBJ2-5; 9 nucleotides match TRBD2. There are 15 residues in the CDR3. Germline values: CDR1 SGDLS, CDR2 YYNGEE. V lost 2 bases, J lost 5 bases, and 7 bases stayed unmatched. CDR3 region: CASSVGAGGGETQYF. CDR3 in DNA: TGTGCCAGCAGCGTTGGAGCGGGGGGTGGGGAGACCCAGTACTTC.

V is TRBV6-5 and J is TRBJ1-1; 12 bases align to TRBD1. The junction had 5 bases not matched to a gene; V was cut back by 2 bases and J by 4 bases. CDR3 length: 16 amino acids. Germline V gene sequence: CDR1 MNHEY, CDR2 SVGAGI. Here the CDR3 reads CASSYRDRGPSTEAFF. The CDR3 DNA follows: TGTGCCAGCAGTTACCGGGACAGGGGGCCGAGCACTGAAGCTTTCTTT.

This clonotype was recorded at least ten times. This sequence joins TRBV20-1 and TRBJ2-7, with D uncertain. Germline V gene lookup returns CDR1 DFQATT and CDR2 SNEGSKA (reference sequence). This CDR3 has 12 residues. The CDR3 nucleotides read TGCAGCTTCAGTATTGGTTCCTACGAGCAGTACTTC. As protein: CSFSIGSYEQYF.

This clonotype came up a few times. The DNA of the CDR3 is TGTGCCATTCGCGGGACACCGAACACTGAAGCTTTCTTT. This gives the protein CAIRGTPNTEAFF. The chain joins TRBV10-3 to TRBJ1-1, with TRBD1 as a possible D gene (6 bases). This CDR3 comprises 13 residues. V lost 9 bases and J 1 base, leaving 12 bases between the germline ends. Looked up from germline, CDR1 is ENHRY and CDR2 is SYGVKD.

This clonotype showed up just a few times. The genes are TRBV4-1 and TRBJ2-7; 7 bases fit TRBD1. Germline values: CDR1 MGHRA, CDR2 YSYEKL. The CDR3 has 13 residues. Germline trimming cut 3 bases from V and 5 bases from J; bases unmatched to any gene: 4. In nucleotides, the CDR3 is TGCGCCAGCAGCCAGGCGGACAGGAACGAGCAGTACGTC. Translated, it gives CASSQADRNEQYV.

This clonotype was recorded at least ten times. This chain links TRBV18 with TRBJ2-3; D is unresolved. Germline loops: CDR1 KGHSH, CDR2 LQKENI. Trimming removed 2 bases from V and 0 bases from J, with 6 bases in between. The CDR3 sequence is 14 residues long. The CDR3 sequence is CASSPSRSTDTQYF. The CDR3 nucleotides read TGTGCCAGCTCACCATCCAGGAGCACAGATACGCAGTATTTT.

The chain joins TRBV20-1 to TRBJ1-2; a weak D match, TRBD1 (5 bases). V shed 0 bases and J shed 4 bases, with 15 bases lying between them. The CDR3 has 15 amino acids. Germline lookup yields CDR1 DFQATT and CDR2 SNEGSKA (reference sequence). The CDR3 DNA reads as TGCAGTGCTAGAGATTGGGGCGGAGACCTCTATGGCTACACCTTC. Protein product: CSARDWGGDLYGYTF.

The CDR3 DNA reads as TGTGCCAGCAGTTCACAGGGGGCCTACGAGCAGTACTTC. Amino acids: CASSSQGAYEQYF. The rearrangement joins TRBV12-3 or TRBV12-4 to TRBJ2-7; TRBD1 aligns across 8 bases. This CDR3 spans 13 amino acids. Trimming at V came to 4 bases and at J to 2 bases, leaving 1 base not matched to a gene.

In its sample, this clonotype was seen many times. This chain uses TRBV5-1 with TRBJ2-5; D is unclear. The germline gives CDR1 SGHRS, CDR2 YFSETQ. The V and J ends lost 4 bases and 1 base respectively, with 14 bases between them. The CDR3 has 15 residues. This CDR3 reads CASSPQGRVQETQYF. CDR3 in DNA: TGCGCCAGCAGCCCGCAAGGTCGGGTCCAAGAGACCCAGTACTTC.

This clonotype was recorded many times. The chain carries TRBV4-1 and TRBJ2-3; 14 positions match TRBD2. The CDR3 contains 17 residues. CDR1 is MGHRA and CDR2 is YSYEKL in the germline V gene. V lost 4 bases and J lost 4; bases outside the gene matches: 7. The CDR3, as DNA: TGCGCCAGCAGCCGTCGACTAGCGGGGGGGATCCCAGATACGCAGTATTTT. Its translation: CASSRRLAGGIPDTQYF.

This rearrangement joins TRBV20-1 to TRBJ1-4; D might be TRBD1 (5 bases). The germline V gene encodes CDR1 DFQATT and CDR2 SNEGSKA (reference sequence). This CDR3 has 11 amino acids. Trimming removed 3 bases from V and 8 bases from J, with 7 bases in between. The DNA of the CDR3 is TGCAGTGCTAGGAACAGGGAAAAACTGTTTTTT. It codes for CSARNREKLFF.

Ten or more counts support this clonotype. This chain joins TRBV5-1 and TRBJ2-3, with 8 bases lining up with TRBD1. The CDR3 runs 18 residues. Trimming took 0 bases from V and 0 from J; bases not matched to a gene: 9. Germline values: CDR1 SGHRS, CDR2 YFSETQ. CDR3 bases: TGCGCCAGCAGCTTGGCCCCAGGGGGCGAGGGAAGCACAGATACGCAGTATTTT. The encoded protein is CASSLAPGGEGSTDTQYF.

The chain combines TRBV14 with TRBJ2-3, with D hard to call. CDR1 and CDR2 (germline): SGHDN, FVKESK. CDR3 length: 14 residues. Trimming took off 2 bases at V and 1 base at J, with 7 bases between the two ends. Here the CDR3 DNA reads TGTGCCAGCAGCCAACACCTAGGCACAGATACGCAGTATTTT. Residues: CASSQHLGTDTQYF.

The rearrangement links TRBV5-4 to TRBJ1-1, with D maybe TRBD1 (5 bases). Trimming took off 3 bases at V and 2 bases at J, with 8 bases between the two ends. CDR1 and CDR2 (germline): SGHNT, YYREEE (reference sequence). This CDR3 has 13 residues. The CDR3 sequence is CASSSGINTEAFF. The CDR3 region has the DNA TGTGCCAGCAGCTCAGGGATTAACACTGAAGCTTTCTTT. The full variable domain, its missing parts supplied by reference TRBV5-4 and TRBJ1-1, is ETGVTQSPTHLIKTRGQQVTLRCSSQSGHNTVSWYQQALGQGPQFIFQYYREEENGRGNFPPRFSGLQFPNYSSELNVNALELDDSALYLCASSSGINTEAFFGQGTRLTVV.

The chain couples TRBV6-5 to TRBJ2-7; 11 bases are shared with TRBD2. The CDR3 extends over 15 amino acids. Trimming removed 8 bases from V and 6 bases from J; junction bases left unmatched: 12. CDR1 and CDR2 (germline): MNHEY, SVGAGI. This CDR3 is CASSSGGIIGREQYF. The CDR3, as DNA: TGTGCCAGCTCTAGCGGGGGGATTATAGGTCGCGAGCAGTACTTC.

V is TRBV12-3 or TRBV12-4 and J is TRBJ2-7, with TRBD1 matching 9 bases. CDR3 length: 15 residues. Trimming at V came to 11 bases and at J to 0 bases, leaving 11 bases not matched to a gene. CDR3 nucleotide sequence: TGTGCCGGTCGGCATGGGACAGGGAGCTCCTACGAGCAGTACGTC. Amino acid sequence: CAGRHGTGSSYEQYV.

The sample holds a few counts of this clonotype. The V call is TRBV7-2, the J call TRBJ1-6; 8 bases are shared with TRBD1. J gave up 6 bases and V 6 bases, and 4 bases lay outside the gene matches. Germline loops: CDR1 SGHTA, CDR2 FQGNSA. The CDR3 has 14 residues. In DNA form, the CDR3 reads TGTGCCAGCAGTCGGACAGGGATTAATTCACCCCTCCACTTT. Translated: CASSRTGINSPLHF.

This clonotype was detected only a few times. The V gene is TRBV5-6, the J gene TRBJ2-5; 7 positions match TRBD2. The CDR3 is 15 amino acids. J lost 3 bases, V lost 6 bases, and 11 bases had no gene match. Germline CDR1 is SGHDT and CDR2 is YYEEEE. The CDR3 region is CASNEPGGLEETQYF. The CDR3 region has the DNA TGTGCCAGCAATGAACCGGGGGGTCTCGAAGAGACCCAGTACTTC.

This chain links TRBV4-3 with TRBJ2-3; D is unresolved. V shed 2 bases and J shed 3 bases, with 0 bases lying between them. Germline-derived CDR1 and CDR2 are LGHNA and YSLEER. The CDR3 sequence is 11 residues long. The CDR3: CASSQTDTQYF. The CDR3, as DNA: TGCGCCAGCAGCCAAACAGATACGCAGTATTTT.

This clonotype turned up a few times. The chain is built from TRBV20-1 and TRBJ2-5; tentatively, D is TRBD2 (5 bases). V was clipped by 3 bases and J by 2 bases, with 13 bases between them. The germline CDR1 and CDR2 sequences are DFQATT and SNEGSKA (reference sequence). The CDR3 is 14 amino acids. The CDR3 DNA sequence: TGCAGTGCTAGTGGCGGACTGTTACAAGAGACCCAGTACTTC. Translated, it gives CSASGGLLQETQYF.

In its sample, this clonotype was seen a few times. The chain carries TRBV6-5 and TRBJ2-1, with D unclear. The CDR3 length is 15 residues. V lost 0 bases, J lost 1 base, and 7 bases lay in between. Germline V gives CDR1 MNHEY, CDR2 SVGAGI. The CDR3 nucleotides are TGTGCCAGCAGTTACTCTAGGTGGTCCTACAATGAGCAGTTCTTC. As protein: CASSYSRWSYNEQFF.

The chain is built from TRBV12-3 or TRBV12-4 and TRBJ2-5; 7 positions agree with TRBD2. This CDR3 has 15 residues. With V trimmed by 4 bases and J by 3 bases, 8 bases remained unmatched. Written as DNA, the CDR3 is TGTGCCAGCAGTTCATGGACTAGAGGTGAAGAGACCCAGTACTTC. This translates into CASSSWTRGEETQYF.